This TCR beta chain was observed in a study of glioma-infiltrating T cells. This clonotype appeared many times. Between the trimmed V and J ends, which lost 0 bases and 0 bases, there was a span of 12 bases. The CDR3 has 17 residues. The germline CDR1 and CDR2 sequences are MDHEN and SYDVKM. Amplification of TCR alpha and beta CDR3 regions from RNA used iRepertoire nested multiplex PCR. TCRdb reprocessed the multiplex PCR reads with MiXCR, giving one entry per CDR3 protein. The sample records about 130,000 distinct CDR3 sequences, less than 30% being singletons. The gene calls are TRBV28 and TRBJ1-5; no definite D call. The specimen sequenced was glioma tissue, nonneoplastic brain tissue, or PBMCs (not recorded which). The TCR was taken from a human donor with low-grade glioma or glioblastoma, undergoing nonglioma brain surgery, or in good health (not recorded which). In DNA, the CDR3 is TGTGCCAGCAGTTTATGGCGCGGCACAGATAGCAATCAGCCCCAGCATTTT. It specifies CASSLWRGTDSNQPQHF.